This T cell receptor (beta chain) emerged from a study of long-term antiretroviral therapy in people with HIV. Background on the study: Earliest sampling preceded the 2015 immediate-ART recommendation by about a decade.

CDR1 is SGHKS, CDR2 YYEKEE, per germline (reference sequence). CDR3 length: 14 residues. V lost 0 bases and J lost 6, with 12 bases in between. immunoSEQ v3.0 was run at survey level. This table comes from immunoSEQ multiplex PCR, and its TCRdb copy is limited to in-frame clones, with some not included. There are roughly 30,000 clones in the sample; approximately 89% occur only once, and roughly 4% lies in the top ten. Findings of the study overall: Once patients were on ART, diversity went higher but still fell short of transplant donor controls. Researchers lacked any data on ART adherence, viral resistance or therapy changes. Relative to control repertoires, HIV repertoires exhibited narrower CDR3 length ranges.

About this clone: The antigen is unknown.

The genes are TRBV5-5 and TRBJ1-2; D might be TRBD1 (5 bases). The sequencing used unsorted PBMCs, collected 3.1 years after starting antiretroviral therapy. The origin of this receptor is a man aged 18 to 29 with HIV. The CDR3 DNA is TGTGCCAGCAGCTTGGCCGGGGGGAACCATGGCTACACCTTC. Protein product: CASSLAGGNHGYTF.